The entry below describes one TCR beta chain. Its antigen is unidentified. The sample is drawn from a study of vaccination effects on CD4 cells after COVID-19. Study results and caveats: Few convalescent patients and no early post-infection timepoints were included in the study.

The assay was immunoSEQ multiplex PCR, and TCRdb's table has in-frame clones only and misses some. The sample yields over 65,000 clones, 75% to 80% seen once. The CDR3 covers 15 residues. CDR1 KGHSH and CDR2 LQKENI come from the germline V gene. V shed 5 bases, J shed 5 bases, and the junction held 4 bases outside the gene matches. Scientists isolated CD4+ T cells after a roughly ten-day culture period ended. None of the vaccinated had previously contracted SARS-CoV-2, and their nucleocapsid antibodies tested negative. IL-2 medium was substituted for half the medium on days 3 and 7. This clonotype originated in a human donor who received a COVID-19 vaccine. Sequencing used CD4+ T cells from PBMCs cultured without peptide, obtained before COVID-19 vaccination. This chain joins TRBV18 and TRBJ1-6, with 9 bases lining up with TRBD1. CDR3 residues: CASSNRTGDNSPLHF. CDR3 nucleotides: TGTGCCAGCTCAAACCGGACAGGGGATAATTCACCCCTCCACTTT.